What follows are 16 T cell receptor beta chains derived from one specimen sequenced in a study of T cells in Graves' hyperthyroidism and ophthalmopathy. It was RNA transcripts that yielded the amplified TCR beta CDR3 regions. A first-round RT-PCR of the TCR CDR3 used the HTBI primer set. TCRdb reanalysed the multiplex PCR reads using MiXCR and keeps one entry per CDR3 protein. The sample includes 500,000 to 800,000 distinct CDR3 sequences, about 14% seen only once; the top ten take around an eighth. Sequencing was done on a sample of blood. Receptors originate from a woman aged 45-65 years with Graves' ophthalmopathy.

This clonotype was picked up a small number of times. V usage is TRBV7-2 and J usage is TRBJ2-7; TRBD1 matches at 12 bases. Trimming removed 6 bases from V and 7 bases from J; junction bases left unmatched: 7. CDR1 SGHTA and CDR2 FQGNSA come from the germline V gene. There are 14 residues in the CDR3. CDR3 residues: CASSDRDRGLEQYF. CDR3 sequence (DNA): TGTGCCAGCAGTGACCGGGACAGGGGGCTTGAGCAGTACTTC. Using reference TRBV7-2 and TRBJ2-7 for the parts outside the CDR3, the full variable domain is GAGVSQSPSNKVTEKGKDVELRCDPISGHTALYWYRQSLGQGLEFLIYFQGNSAPDKSGLPSDRFSAERTGGSVSTLTIQRTQQEDSAVYLCASSDRDRGLEQYFGPGTRLTVT.

The table lists this clonotype with a few counts. The CDR3 reads CASSLMVGNEQFF. The CDR3 nucleotides read TGTGCCAGCAGCTTAATGGTGGGGAATGAGCAGTTCTTC. V and J are TRBV7-3 and TRBJ2-1; D remains ambiguous. Germline V lookup: CDR1 SGHTA, CDR2 FQGTGA. V lost 1 base and J lost 7, with 8 bases in between. This CDR3 is 13 amino acids long.

The gene calls are TRBV15 and TRBJ2-1; 7 bases match TRBD2. V was pared by 2 bases and J by 10 bases, with 8 bases of the junction left unmatched. CDR3 length equals 14 residues. From germline, CDR1 is LNHNV and CDR2 YYDKDF (reference sequence). The CDR3 region is CATSRKLLAMEQFF. The CDR3 coding sequence is TGTGCCACCAGCAGAAAATTACTAGCGATGGAGCAGTTCTTC.

This clonotype was counted ten times or more. The chain links TRBV2 to TRBJ2-3, with D maybe TRBD2 (6 bases). Germline V gene data show CDR1 as SNHLY and CDR2 as FYNNEI. The germline V and J ends were trimmed by 4 bases and 5 bases, with 16 bases remaining between them. This CDR3 has 15 residues. The CDR3: CASSVNRETIDTQYF. The CDR3 coding sequence is TGTGCCAGCAGTGTAAACCGGGAGACTATAGATACGCAGTATTTT.

The J gene is TRBJ2-2, the V gene TRBV12-3 or TRBV12-4; D uncertain. Deletions cut 6 bases from V and 6 bases from J, with 11 bases between. CDR3 length: 13 amino acids. CDR3 residues: CASSEHVSGELFF. For the CDR3, the DNA is TGTGCCAGCAGCGAACATGTGTCCGGGGAGCTGTTTTTT.

This clonotype was found many times. The CDR3 bases are TGTGCCAGCAGTGAAGTTGCCGTTAAGTATGGCTACACCTTC. Its translation is CASSEVAVKYGYTF. This chain joins TRBV6-1 and TRBJ1-2; D gene ambiguous. Trimming removed 1 base at V and 5 bases at J, with 11 bases between. This CDR3 comprises 14 residues. CDR1 MNHNS and CDR2 SASEGT come from the germline V gene.

This clonotype showed up many times. The chain uses TRBV7-9 and TRBJ2-2, with 8 nucleotides matching TRBD1. There are 17 residues in the CDR3. Germline CDR1 is SEHNR and CDR2 is FQNEAQ (reference sequence). Trimming took 5 bases from V and 0 from J; bases not matched to a gene: 8. DNA of the CDR3: TGTGCCAGCAGCGGGGACAGGAACCCTTCGAACACCGGGGAGCTGTTTTTT. This sequence encodes CASSGDRNPSNTGELFF.

This clonotype was counted between two and nine times. The CDR3 DNA reads as TGTGCCAGCAGCTCGGGATACAGGGGGCAAGCTAACTATGGCTACACCTTC. It encodes CASSSGYRGQANYGYTF. The chain uses TRBV5-6 and TRBJ1-2; 9 bases match TRBD1. In germline, CDR1 is SGHDT, CDR2 YYEEEE. The CDR3 has 17 residues. The V segment lost 3 bases and the J segment 0 bases; nucleotides outside the gene matches: 9.

With regard to this clonotype: A much more abundant neighbour one base away suggests this may be a read error. V gene TRBV7-3 combines with J gene TRBJ2-7, with 10 bases that match TRBD2. The junction had 7 bases not matched to a gene; V was cut back by 4 bases and J by 7 bases. The CDR3 contains 14 residues. The germline V gene has CDR1 SGHTA and CDR2 FQGTGA. The CDR3 DNA follows: TGTGCCAGCAGCTCATCCCCGACTAGCGGGGAGCAGTACTTC. It codes for CASSSSPTSGEQYF.

This clonotype was recorded only once. This chain joins TRBV28 and TRBJ1-5; D not resolved. Trimming removed 5 bases at V and 3 bases at J, with 14 bases between. This CDR3 has 15 amino acids. From germline, CDR1 is MDHEN and CDR2 SYDVKM. This chain's CDR3 is CASSKPVGYNQPQHF. CDR3 bases: TGTGCCAGCAGTAAACCGGTGGGGTACAATCAGCCCCAGCATTTT.

This clonotype was detected many times. This chain connects TRBV7-3 to TRBJ2-3; TRBD1 matches 7 bases. CDR1 and CDR2 (germline): SGHTA, FQGTGA. The CDR3 runs to 16 residues. V trimming: 2 bases; J trimming: 0 bases; junction bases outside the gene matches: 5. The CDR3 reads CASSLGTAPSTDTQYF. Here the CDR3 DNA reads TGTGCCAGCAGCTTAGGGACAGCACCCAGCACAGATACGCAGTATTTT. Using reference TRBV7-3 and TRBJ2-3 for the parts outside the CDR3, the full variable domain is GAGVSQTPSNKVTEKGKYVELRCDPISGHTALYWYRQSLGQGPEFLIYFQGTGAADDSGLPNDRFFAVRPEGSVSTLKIQRTERGDSAVYLCASSLGTAPSTDTQYFGPGTRLTVL.

This clonotype was recorded many times. V usage is TRBV7-2 and J usage is TRBJ2-7, with 9 positions matching TRBD1. V gave up 5 bases and J gave up 6 bases; unmatched junction bases: 11. Germline lookup yields CDR1 SGHTA and CDR2 FQGNSA. This CDR3 has 15 residues. DNA for the CDR3: TGTGCCAGCAGCCCCGGACAGGGGATGTTCCGCGAGCAGTACTTC. It specifies CASSPGQGMFREQYF.

This clonotype showed up many times. The chain has TRBV5-1 and TRBJ2-7; tentatively, D is TRBD2 (5 bases). V was clipped by 1 base and J by 6 bases, with 14 bases between them. Germline V lookup: CDR1 SGHRS, CDR2 YFSETQ. There are 14 residues in the CDR3. The DNA of the CDR3 is TGCGCCAGCAGCTTGCGACTATCCCCCTGCGAGCAGTACTTC. It encodes CASSLRLSPCEQYF. The full variable domain, in which reference TRBV5-1 and TRBJ2-7 provide the parts outside the CDR3, is KAGVTQTPRYLIKTRGQQVTLSCSPISGHRSVSWYQQTPGQGLQFLFEYFSETQRNKGNFPGRFSGRQFSNSRSEMNVSTLELGDSALYLCASSLRLSPCEQYFGPGTRLTVT.

This clonotype was seen more than once but under ten times. The J gene is TRBJ1-2, the V gene TRBV29-1, with a tentative D call TRBD1 (6 bases). Germline V gene sequence: CDR1 SQVTM, CDR2 ANQGSEA. This CDR3 contains 12 residues. Trimming removed 4 bases from V and 4 bases from J, with 10 bases in between. The CDR3 DNA reads as TGCAGCGTTGCGGCAGGGGCCTATGGCTACACCTTC. Translation: CSVAAGAYGYTF.

This clonotype occurred many times. The gene calls are TRBV24-1 and TRBJ2-1; 7 nucleotides agree with TRBD2. J gave up 4 bases and V 6 bases, and 11 bases lay outside the gene matches. This CDR3 has 16 residues. Per the germline V gene, CDR1 is KGHDR and CDR2 is SFDVKD. CDR3 bases: TGTGCCACCAGTACACCGAGGGACTATCTTTACAATGAGCAGTTCTTC. This codes for CATSTPRDYLYNEQFF.

This clonotype was counted ten times or more. The chain joins TRBV20-1 to TRBJ2-7; TRBD1 matches at 9 bases. Unmatched junction bases numbered 19, after V lost 2 bases and J lost 2 bases. The CDR3 is 19 amino acids. Germline assignment: CDR1 DFQATT and CDR2 SNEGSKA (reference sequence). The CDR3 DNA reads TGCAGTGCTAGACCCGTCGACAGGGGGTTCGGGAGAGGTCCCTACGAGCAGTACTTC. Translation: CSARPVDRGFGRGPYEQYF.